The 25 T cell receptor delta chains below all came from one sample that was sequenced in a study of gamma-delta T cells after stem cell transplantation (dated by TCRdb to about 2016). The library was made by RT-PCR. Reads for this sample came from an Illumina MiSeq. For TCRdb, the public reads were processed anew by CATT, and duplicate DNA sequences were folded into one row. This sample gives roughly 2,800 delta-chain clones in total; about 3.4% of them show up just once. About 30% of the sample lies in the top ten. Sequences were obtained from gamma-delta T cells. All receptors come from a human donor. It is not recorded whose cells these are; they may come from a transplant donor.

As for this clone: TCRdb's entry gives the protein of a much larger clone, which mismatches this DNA's translation at residue 7, likely from a read error; the protein reported here is translated from the DNA. The gene calls are TRDV2 and TRDJ1; D could derive from TRDD2 or TRDD3 (6 bases each). Germline CDR1 and CDR2: GEAIGNYY and EKD. The V end was cut by 3 bases, the J end by 3 bases, with 28 bases between. The CDR3 is made up of 19 amino acids. CDR3 coding DNA: TGTGCCTGTGACCCAGTACCGGGGGGGACCTTCCCCTTCGCCGATAAACTCATCTTT. It codes for CACDPVPGGTFPFADKLIF.

This clone has just a few counts. Given a much more abundant clone one base away, this may be a read error. The sample carries other DNA sequences with the same CDR3. The chain employs TRDV2 and TRDJ1; D not resolved. Germline values: CDR1 GEAIGNYY, CDR2 EKD. Trimming stripped 3 bases from V and 10 bases from J, with 20 bases between. The CDR3 is made up of 14 amino acids. The CDR3 DNA reads TGTGCCTGTGACCCGATGATAAAGGATGGTGGACTCATCTTT. Residues: CACDPMIKDGGLIF.

For this clone: The protein in TCRdb stems from a much larger clone and differs at residue 13 from this DNA's translation, likely a read error; here the protein is translated from the DNA. The V call is TRDV2, the J call TRDJ2; 13 nucleotides match TRDD3. The V gene's germline CDR1 is GEAIGNYY and CDR2 EKD. The CDR3 has 19 amino acids. Trimming removed 3 bases from V and 5 bases from J; junction bases left unmatched: 14. For the CDR3, the DNA is TGTGCCTGTGACTCCGTACTGGGGGATACGCGACCCTTTACAGCACAACTCTTCTTT. This encodes CACDSVLGDTRPFTAQLFF.

By proportion, this clone is medium-sized. This rearrangement joins TRDV2 to TRDJ1; 8 positions match TRDD3. V lost 0 bases, J lost 0 bases, and 11 bases stayed unmatched. Germline V gene lookup returns CDR1 GEAIGNYY and CDR2 EKD. The CDR3 has 18 amino acids. The CDR3 spells CACDTVPTGGPYTDKLIF. The CDR3 DNA is TGTGCCTGTGACACCGTGCCTACTGGGGGCCCGTACACCGATAAACTCATCTTT.

Relative to its sample, this clone is medium-sized. The same CDR3 arises from other DNA sequences in this sample as well. CDR3 in DNA: TGTGCCTGTGACCCACTGGGGGATTATTCCCTGTACACCGATAAACTCATCTTT. Protein: CACDPLGDYSLYTDKLIF. The chain recombines TRDV2 with TRDJ1; TRDD3 matches 10 bases. This CDR3 spans 18 amino acids. CDR1 is GEAIGNYY and CDR2 is EKD in the germline V gene. Trimming removed 3 bases from V and 0 bases from J; junction bases left unmatched: 12.

As to this clone: A far larger clone is only one base removed, so a read error is likely. Other DNA sequences in the same sample also yield this CDR3. The rearrangement joins TRDV2 to TRDJ1, with 13 nucleotides matching TRDD3. Trimming removed 0 bases from V and 3 bases from J; junction bases left unmatched: 18. This CDR3 contains 21 residues. Germline V gene data show CDR1 as GEAIGNYY and CDR2 as EKD. The CDR3 bases are TGTGCCTGTGACACCCCTTTCTTACTGGGGGATACGGGTGCGTCGGCCGATAAACTCATCTTT. The encoded protein is CACDTPFLLGDTGASADKLIF.

This clone is medium-sized. The V and J genes are TRDV2 and TRDJ1; possible D gene TRDD3, 6 bases. Germline lookup yields CDR1 GEAIGNYY and CDR2 EKD. CDR3 length: 16 residues. V dropped 3 bases and J dropped 8 bases, with 24 bases sitting between them. The CDR3 DNA sequence: TGTGCCTGTGACCCCTGGGGACAAAACGTACGGGTGAAACTCATCTTT. It translates to CACDPWGQNVRVKLIF.

The CDR3 sequence: CACDTVLLGDTPADKLIF. CDR3 nucleotides: TGTGCCTGTGACACGGTTTTACTGGGGGATACCCCAGCCGATAAACTCATCTTT. This chain connects TRDV2 to TRDJ1; 12 bases fit TRDD3. V trimming: 1 base; J trimming: 3 bases; junction bases outside the gene matches: 11. Germline CDR1 and CDR2: GEAIGNYY and EKD. The CDR3 totals 18 residues.

This clone was seen a handful of times. This rearrangement joins TRDV2 to TRDJ1; 10 positions match TRDD3. The CDR3 totals 20 residues. Germline CDR1 GEAIGNYY, CDR2 EKD. V was clipped by 0 bases and J by 0 bases; unmatched bases: 15. The DNA of the CDR3 is TGTGCCTGTGACACCGTTGGGGGGATACGCCAAACTGACAACACCGATAAACTCATCTTT. This gives the protein CACDTVGGIRQTDNTDKLIF.

This clone was observed a few times. This chain uses TRDV2 with TRDJ1, with TRDD3 identical over 11 bases. Per germline, CDR1 GEAIGNYY and CDR2 EKD. CDR3 length: 16 residues. Trimming at V came to 0 bases and at J to 6 bases, leaving 8 bases not matched to a gene. The CDR3 nucleotides read TGTGCCTGTGACACCCTAGGGCTGGGGGATACCTATAAACTCATCTTT. It translates to CACDTLGLGDTYKLIF.

Only a few counts were recorded for this clone. Being one base from a much bigger clone, this may be a read error. The chain combines TRDV2 with TRDJ1; TRDD3 is a possible D gene (6 bases). CDR3 size: 17 residues. The V end lost 1 base, the J end lost 3 bases, and 20 bases lay between the germline ends. From germline, CDR1 is GEAIGNYY and CDR2 EKD. This chain's CDR3 is CACDTLRGSVASDKLIF. The CDR3 DNA follows: TGTGCCTGTGACACGCTGAGGGGATCCGTAGCTTCCGATAAACTCATCTTT.

By sample share, this clone is medium-sized. This CDR3 is CACDELGDTDDKLIF. The CDR3, as DNA: TGTGCCTGTGACGAACTGGGGGATACGGACGATAAACTCATCTTT. This chain links TRDV2 with TRDJ1; 13 nucleotides match TRDD3. J gave up 4 bases and V 3 bases, and 4 bases lay outside the gene matches. The length of the CDR3 is 15 residues. In germline, CDR1 is GEAIGNYY, CDR2 EKD.

By sample fraction, this clone is medium-sized. V is TRDV2 and J is TRDJ1, with 9 positions matching TRDD3. The J segment lost 2 bases and the V segment lost 1 base, leaving 7 bases of the junction unmatched. CDR3 length: 16 residues. The V gene's germline CDR1 is GEAIGNYY and CDR2 EKD. In nucleotides, the CDR3 is TGTGCCTGTGACACGCTACTGGGGGAGTATACCGATAAACTCATCTTT. As protein: CACDTLLGEYTDKLIF.

For this clone: This may come from a read error, since a much larger clone is one base off. The sample carries other DNA sequences with the same CDR3. This rearrangement joins TRDV2 to TRDJ3; 11 nucleotides agree with TRDD3. Unmatched junction bases numbered 8, after V lost 0 bases and J lost 5 bases. The CDR3 spans 19 residues. Germline lookup yields CDR1 GEAIGNYY and CDR2 EKD. CDR3 nucleotides: TGTGCCTGTGACACCGGGTGGTGGGGGATACGCAGGGACACCCGACAGATGTTTTTC. It translates to CACDTGWWGIRRDTRQMFF.

Relative to its sample, this clone is medium-sized (0.01 to 0.1%). A much larger clone lies a single base off, so this may be a read error. V and J are TRDV2 and TRDJ1; 13 bases are a match to TRDD3. This CDR3 has 22 residues. Germline V gives CDR1 GEAIGNYY, CDR2 EKD. Trimming removed 0 bases from V and 0 bases from J; junction bases left unmatched: 18. Here the CDR3 reads CACDTVRPSLTGGYANTDKLIF. Written as DNA, the CDR3 is TGTGCCTGTGACACCGTAAGGCCAAGCCTTACTGGGGGATACGCGAACACCGATAAACTCATCTTT.

This clone is classed as medium-sized. This sequence joins TRDV2 and TRDJ1; D possibly corresponds to TRDD3 (5 bases). Germline CDR1 GEAIGNYY, CDR2 EKD. Between the trimmed V and J ends, which lost 2 bases and 1 base, there was a span of 13 bases. This CDR3 is built from 15 residues. The CDR3 loop is CACDILPGVTDKLIF. The DNA of the CDR3 is TGTGCCTGTGACATTCTGCCGGGGGTCACCGATAAACTCATCTTT.

This clone has just a few counts. A read error likely explains why the TCRdb protein, taken from a much larger clone, differs from this DNA's translation at residue 11; the protein shown is translated from the DNA. The J gene is TRDJ2, the V gene TRDV2; 7 bases map to TRDD3. In germline, CDR1 is GEAIGNYY, CDR2 EKD. This CDR3 spans 15 amino acids. CDR3 bases: TGTGCCTGTGACCCCGTAGGGGATAAGACATCACAACTCTTCTTT. It yields the protein CACDPVGDKTSQLFF.

Only a few counts were recorded for this clone. The mismatch at residue 5 between this DNA's translation and the TCRdb protein of a much larger clone likely reflects a read error; the protein shown is translated from the DNA. This chain joins TRDV2 and TRDJ1; 9 positions match TRDD3. Germline trimming cut 3 bases from V and 2 bases from J; bases unmatched to any gene: 9. Per germline, CDR1 GEAIGNYY and CDR2 EKD. This CDR3 region has 16 residues. The CDR3 DNA reads as TGTGCCTGTGACGCTCTACTGGGGGAAAAAACCGATAAACTCATCTTT. It translates to CACDALLGEKTDKLIF.

In its sample, this clone is medium-sized. The CDR3 loop reads CACDPAGSGLPTPDKLIF. Written as DNA, the CDR3 is TGTGCCTGTGACCCTGCGGGCTCTGGATTACCCACACCCGATAAACTCATCTTT. This chain connects TRDV2 to TRDJ1; D is unclear. The CDR3 totals 18 residues. Germline values: CDR1 GEAIGNYY, CDR2 EKD. V lost 3 bases and J lost 3, with 25 bases in between.

A word on this clone: A much bigger clone sits one base away, suggesting this may be a read error. V gene TRDV2 combines with J gene TRDJ3, with 8 bases matching TRDD3. Germline-derived CDR1 and CDR2 are GEAIGNYY and EKD. This CDR3 has 21 amino acids. The CDR3: CACGTAGTGGPRRWDTRQMFF. The CDR3 DNA reads as TGTGCCTGTGGCACCGCGGGGACTGGGGGTCCGCGGCGTTGGGACACCCGACAGATGTTTTTC.

Remarks on this clone: The protein TCRdb lists belongs to a much larger clone and differs from this DNA's translation at residue 3, which points to a read error; the protein shown is made from the DNA. The chain couples TRDV2 to TRDJ1; no clear D. The V gene's germline CDR1 is GEAIGNYY and CDR2 EKD. The CDR3 has 16 amino acids. The CDR3 region has the DNA TGTGCCCGTGACTCCATCCAAGGTCTATACACCGATAAACTCATCTTT. This gives the protein CARDSIQGLYTDKLIF.

This clone turned up a few times. TCRdb attributes to this sequence the protein of a much larger clone, which differs from the DNA translation at residue 8; a read error is likely, and the protein displayed is translated from the DNA. The rearrangement uses TRDV2 and TRDJ2; D is unresolved. The germline CDR1 and CDR2 sequences are GEAIGNYY and EKD. The CDR3 length is 15 residues. The ends were cut back, 3 bases at V and 4 bases at J, with 14 bases in the middle. The CDR3 spells CACDPVGAKTAQLFF. The CDR3 DNA sequence: TGTGCCTGTGACCCCGTAGGGGCTAAGACAGCACAACTCTTCTTT.

This clone occurred a few times. This DNA's translation and the protein TCRdb lists, from a much larger clone, do not match at residue 14, likely due to a read error; the protein shown is translated from the DNA. This sequence joins TRDV2 and TRDJ1; TRDD3 might be the D (6 bases). Germline V gene sequence: CDR1 GEAIGNYY, CDR2 EKD. The CDR3 is 15 residues long. CDR3 nucleotide sequence: TGTGCCTGTGCCGTCTTGGGGGCTAGGGAAGACAAACTCACCTTT. It specifies CACAVLGAREDKLTF.

This clone was seen a few times. A read error may explain this, as a much larger clone is one base away. The sample carries other DNA sequences with the same CDR3. V is TRDV2 and J is TRDJ1; TRDD3 matches 7 bases. The CDR3 runs 14 residues. The germline CDR1 and CDR2 sequences are GEAIGNYY and EKD. The V segment lost 4 bases and the J segment 9 bases; nucleotides outside the gene matches: 13. CDR3 sequence (DNA): TGTGCCTGTGATCTTACTGGGGACCGTGGTCAACTCATCTTT. Translating gives CACDLTGDRGQLIF.

Comment on this clone: This may arise from a read error, as a much more abundant clone is one base away. In the same sample, other DNA sequences code for this CDR3. The chain joins TRDV2 to TRDJ1; TRDD3 might be the D (5 bases). The CDR3 covers 16 residues. Germline assignment: CDR1 GEAIGNYY and CDR2 EKD. The CDR3, as DNA: TGTGCCTGTGACTCCCTCCACGGGGAGACCACCGATAAGCTCATCTTT. It translates to CACDSLHGETTDKLIF.